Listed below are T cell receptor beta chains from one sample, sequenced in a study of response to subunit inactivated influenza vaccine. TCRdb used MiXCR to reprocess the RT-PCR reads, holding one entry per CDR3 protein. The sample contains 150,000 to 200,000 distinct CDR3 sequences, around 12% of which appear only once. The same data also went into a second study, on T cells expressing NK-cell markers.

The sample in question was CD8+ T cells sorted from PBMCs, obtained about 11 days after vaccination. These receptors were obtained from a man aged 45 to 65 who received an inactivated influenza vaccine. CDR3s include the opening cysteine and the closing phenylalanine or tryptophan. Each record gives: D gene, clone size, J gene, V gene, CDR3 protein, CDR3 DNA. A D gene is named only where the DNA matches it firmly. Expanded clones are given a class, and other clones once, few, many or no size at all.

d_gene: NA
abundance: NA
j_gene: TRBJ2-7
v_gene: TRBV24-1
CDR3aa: CATSPGTTSYEQYF
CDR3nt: TGTGCCACCAGTCCCGGGACAACGTCCTACGAGCAGTACTTC

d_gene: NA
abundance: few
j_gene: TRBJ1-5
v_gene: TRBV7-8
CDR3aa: CASSLVAGHGQPQHF
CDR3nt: TGTGCCAGCAGCTTAGTCGCAGGACACGGTCAGCCCCAGCATTTT

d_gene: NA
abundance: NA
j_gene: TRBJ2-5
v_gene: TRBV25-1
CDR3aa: CASSEYGGLETQYF
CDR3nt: TGTGCCAGCAGTGAATACGGGGGGCTGGAGACCCAGTACTTC

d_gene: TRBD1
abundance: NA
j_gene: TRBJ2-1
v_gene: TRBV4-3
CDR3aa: CASSQEPEGAGYNEQFF
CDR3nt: TGCGCCAGCAGCCAAGAGCCCGAGGGGGCGGGCTACAATGAGCAGTTCTTC

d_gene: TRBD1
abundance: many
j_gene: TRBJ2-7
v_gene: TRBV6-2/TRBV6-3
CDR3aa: CASSYPGQGVYEQYF
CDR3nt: TGTGCCAGCAGCTATCCGGGACAGGGGGTTTACGAGCAGTACTTC

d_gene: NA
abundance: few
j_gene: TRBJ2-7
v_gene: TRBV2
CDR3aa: CASNPIEVDSSYEQYF
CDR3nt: TGTGCCAGCAATCCAATAGAGGTGGACAGCTCCTACGAGCAGTACTTC

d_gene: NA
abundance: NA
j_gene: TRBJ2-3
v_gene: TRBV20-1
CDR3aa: CSAIDESTDTQYF
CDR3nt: TGCAGTGCTATTGATGAGAGCACAGATACGCAGTATTTT

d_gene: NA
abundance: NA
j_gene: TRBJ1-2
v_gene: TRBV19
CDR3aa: CASSSSRGYNYGYTF
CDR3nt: TGTGCCAGTTCTTCCTCGCGGGGATATAACTATGGCTACACCTTC

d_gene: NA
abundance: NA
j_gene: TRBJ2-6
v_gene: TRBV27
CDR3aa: CASSFLAGSSGANVLTF
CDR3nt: TGTGCCAGCAGTTTCCTGGCGGGTTCCTCTGGGGCCAACGTCCTGACTTTC

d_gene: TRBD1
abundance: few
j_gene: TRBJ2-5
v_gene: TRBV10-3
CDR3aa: CAISEEWDRGSDTQYF
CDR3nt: TGTGCCATCAGTGAGGAGTGGGACAGGGGGTCGGATACCCAGTACTTC

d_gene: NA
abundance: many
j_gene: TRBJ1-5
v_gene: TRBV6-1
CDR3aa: CASSPEGEVTPQHF
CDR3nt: TGTGCCAGCAGTCCCGAGGGGGAGGTTACGCCCCAGCATTTT

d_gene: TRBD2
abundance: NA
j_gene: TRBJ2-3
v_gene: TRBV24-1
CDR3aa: CATSDFSTSGGSSTDTQYF
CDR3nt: TGTGCCACCAGTGATTTCTCGACTAGCGGGGGGTCGAGCACAGATACGCAGTATTTT

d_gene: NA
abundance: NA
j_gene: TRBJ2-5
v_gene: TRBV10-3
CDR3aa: CAIRPGLGNLETQYF
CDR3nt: TGTGCCATCAGACCGGGACTCGGGAACCTAGAGACCCAGTACTTC

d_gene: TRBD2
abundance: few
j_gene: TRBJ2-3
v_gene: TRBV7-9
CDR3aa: CASTRLAGGPVLDTQYF
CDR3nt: TGTGCCAGCACGCGACTAGCGGGAGGGCCGGTTTTGGATACGCAGTATTTT

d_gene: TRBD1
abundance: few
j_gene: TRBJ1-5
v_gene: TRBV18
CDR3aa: CASSPGTGAQPQHF
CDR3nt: TGTGCCAGCTCACCGGGGACAGGGGCTCAGCCCCAGCATTTT

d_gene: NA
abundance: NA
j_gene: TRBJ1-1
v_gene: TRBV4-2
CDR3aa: CASSLMVRTDTEAFF
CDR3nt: TGTGCCAGCAGTCTTATGGTCAGGACGGACACTGAAGCTTTCTTT

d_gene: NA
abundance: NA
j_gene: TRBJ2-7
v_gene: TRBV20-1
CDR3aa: CSARPPGVLEQYF
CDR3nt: TGCAGTGCTAGGCCTCCCGGGGTGCTCGAGCAGTACTTC

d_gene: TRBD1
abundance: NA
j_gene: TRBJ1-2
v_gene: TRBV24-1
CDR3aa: CATSDWDSYYGYTF
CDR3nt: TGTGCCACCAGTGACTGGGACAGCTACTATGGCTACACCTTC

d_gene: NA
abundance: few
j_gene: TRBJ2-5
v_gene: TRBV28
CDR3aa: CASSLLARGGETQYF
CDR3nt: TGTGCCAGCAGTTTATTGGCCAGGGGGGGAGAGACCCAGTACTTC

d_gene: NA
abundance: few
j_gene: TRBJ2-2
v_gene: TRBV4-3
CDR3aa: CASSQGPRGRGTGELFF
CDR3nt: TGCGCCAGCAGCCAAGGTCCTCGGGGGCGAGGCACCGGGGAGCTGTTTTTT

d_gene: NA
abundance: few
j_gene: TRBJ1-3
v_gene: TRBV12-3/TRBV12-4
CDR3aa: CASSDGPLGNTIYF
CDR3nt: TGTGCCAGCAGCGACGGTCCTCTCGGAAACACCATATATTTT

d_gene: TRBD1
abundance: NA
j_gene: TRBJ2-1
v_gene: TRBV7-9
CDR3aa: CASSSGQGRNEQFF
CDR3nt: TGTGCCAGCAGCTCGGGACAGGGACGCAATGAGCAGTTCTTC

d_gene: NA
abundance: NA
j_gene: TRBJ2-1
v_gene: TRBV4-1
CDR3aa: CASSLQSQTGSLLGEQFF
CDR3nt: TGCGCCAGCAGCCTTCAGAGCCAGACCGGGTCTCTTTTGGGTGAGCAGTTCTTC

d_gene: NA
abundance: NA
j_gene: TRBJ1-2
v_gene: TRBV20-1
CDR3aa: CSARDTTRVGGYTF
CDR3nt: TGCAGTGCTAGGGACACTACCCGCGTGGGCGGCTACACCTTC

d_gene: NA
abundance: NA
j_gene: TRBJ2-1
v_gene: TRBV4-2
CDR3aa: CASSQSGGGNEQFF
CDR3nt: TGTGCCAGCAGCCAGTCGGGTGGGGGTAATGAGCAGTTCTTC

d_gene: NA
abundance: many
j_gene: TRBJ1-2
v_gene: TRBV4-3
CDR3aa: CASSQDRRGGYTF
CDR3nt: TGCGCCAGCAGCCAAGATCGTCGGGGAGGCTACACCTTC

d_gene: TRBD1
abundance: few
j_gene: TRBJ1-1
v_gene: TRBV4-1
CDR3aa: CASSQRQGTPEAFF
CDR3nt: TGCGCCAGCAGCCAACGACAGGGAACCCCTGAAGCTTTCTTT

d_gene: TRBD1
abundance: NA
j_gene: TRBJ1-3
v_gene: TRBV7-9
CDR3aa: CASSATTGLSGNTIYF
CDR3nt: TGTGCCAGCAGCGCCACGACAGGGCTCTCTGGAAACACCATATATTTT

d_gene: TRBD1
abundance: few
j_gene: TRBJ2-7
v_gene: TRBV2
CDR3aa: CASSEGEQGFFYEQYF
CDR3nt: TGTGCCAGCAGTGAAGGCGAACAGGGGTTTTTCTACGAGCAGTACTTC

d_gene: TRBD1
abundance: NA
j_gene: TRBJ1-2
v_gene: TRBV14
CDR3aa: CASGTGGVYGYTF
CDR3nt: TGTGCCAGCGGAACAGGGGGCGTCTATGGCTACACCTTC

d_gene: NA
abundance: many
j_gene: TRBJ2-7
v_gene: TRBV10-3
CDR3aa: CAISDRAGTTYEQYF
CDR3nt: TGTGCCATCAGTGACAGGGCAGGGACCACCTACGAGCAGTACTTC

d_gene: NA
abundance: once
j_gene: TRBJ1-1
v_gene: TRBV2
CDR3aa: CASQAGQNTEAFF
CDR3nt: TGTGCCAGCCAGGCAGGGCAGAACACTGAAGCTTTCTTT

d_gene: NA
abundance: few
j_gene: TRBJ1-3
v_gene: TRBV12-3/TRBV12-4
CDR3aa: CASSLYRGAGGNTIYF
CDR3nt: TGTGCCAGCAGTTTATATCGGGGGGCCGGTGGAAACACCATATATTTT